These 9 T cell receptor beta chains were all obtained from the same sample, sequenced in a study of T cells in Graves' hyperthyroidism and ophthalmopathy (dated by TCRdb to about 2019). The library was made by multiplex PCR. Sequencing took place on an Illumina HiSeq 2000. The TCR beta CDR3 regions were amplified from RNA transcripts. The first round of RT-PCR for the TCR CDR3 was performed with the HTBI primer set and the Qiagen OneStep RT-PCR kit. The public reads were reanalyzed by TCRdb: fastp trimming at Q25, MiXCR alignment, in-frame beta chains only. Each record represents a unique CDR3 protein, reported with the most common genes and DNA among its rows. The sample data list hundreds of thousands of distinct CDR3 sequences, and 35% to 55% of these were observed just once. The top ten clonotypes cover 8.2% of the sample. The sample comprised peripheral blood or thyroid tissue (not recorded which). The receptors come from a woman aged 18-30 years with Graves' hyperthyroidism. Donor details come from another sample of the same person, matched by shared clones.

This chain joins TRBV15 and TRBJ2-5; D tentatively fits TRBD1 or TRBD2 (5 bases each). The DNA end is more similar to TRBJ2-7, so the J call may be wrong. Germline loops: CDR1 LNHNV, CDR2 YYDKDF (reference sequence). The length of the CDR3 is 15 residues. CDR3 loop: CATSSGPGRTAEQYF. The CDR3 coding sequence is TGTGCCACCAGCAGTGGTCCGGGACGGACGGCCGAGCAGTACTTC.

This rearrangement joins TRBV25-1 to TRBJ1-1, with TRBD1 as a possible D gene (5 bases). Germline V gives CDR1 MGHDK, CDR2 SYGVNS. V lost 8 bases and J 1 base, leaving 17 bases between the germline ends. This CDR3 region has 15 residues. As DNA, the CDR3 is TGTGCCAGCGTTTATCGGCAGGGTGGGAACACTGAAGCTTTCTTT. Protein product: CASVYRQGGNTEAFF. The variable domain in full, with the rest retrieved from reference TRBV25-1 and TRBJ1-1, is EADIYQTPRYLVIGTGKKITLECSQTMGHDKMYWYQQDPGMELHLIHYSYGVNSTEKGDLSSESTVSRIRTEHFPLTLESARPSHTSQYLCASVYRQGGNTEAFFGQGTRLTVV.

CDR3 loop: CASSVGWGQAAYEQYF. The CDR3 bases are TGTGCCAGCAGTGTGGGGTGGGGACAGGCGGCCTACGAGCAGTACTTC. The chain is built from TRBV2 and TRBJ2-7; 8 nucleotides match TRBD1. The germline gives CDR1 SNHLY, CDR2 FYNNEI. The CDR3 sequence is 16 residues long. J lost 2 bases, V lost 4 bases, and 10 bases had no gene match.

In its sample, this clonotype was seen a few times. This sequence joins TRBV20-1 and TRBJ1-1; 8 bases match TRBD1. V lost 8 bases, J lost 0 bases, and 8 bases stayed unmatched. Per the germline V gene, CDR1 is DFQATT and CDR2 is SNEGSKA (reference sequence). The CDR3 sequence is 14 residues long. The CDR3 nucleotides read TGCAGTACCTACCACAGGGGGATGAACACTGAAGCTTTCTTT. Its protein product is CSTYHRGMNTEAFF.

This clonotype was found many times. V and J are TRBV29-1 and TRBJ2-7; D remains unclear. Trimming cost V 4 bases and J 0 bases, with 10 bases left between them. This CDR3 comprises 13 residues. Germline CDR1 and CDR2: SQVTM and ANQGSEA. The CDR3 spells CSVAGESSYEQYF. DNA for the CDR3: TGCAGCGTTGCTGGTGAAAGCTCCTACGAGCAGTACTTC.

This clonotype was counted many times. The V and J genes are TRBV4-1 and TRBJ1-2, with D perhaps matching TRBD1 (5 bases). Germline CDR1 is MGHRA and CDR2 is YSYEKL. Trimming shortened V by 0 bases and J by 3 bases, and 11 bases separated the two germline ends. The CDR3 contains 15 residues. DNA for the CDR3: TGCGCCAGCAGCCAAGATGGCAGGGCGGACTATGGCTACACCTTC. Protein sequence: CASSQDGRADYGYTF.

A word on this clonotype: It may be a read error: a sequence one base away is much more abundant. The chain carries TRBV24-1 and TRBJ2-5; D is ambiguous. The CDR3 loop spans 13 amino acids. Deletions cut 5 bases from V and 5 bases from J, with 11 bases between. Germline loops: CDR1 KGHDR, CDR2 SFDVKD. CDR3 in DNA: TGTGCCACCAGTGGGGCCTTTAGGGAGACCCAGTACTTC. Translating gives CATSGAFRETQYF.

Regarding this clonotype: A read error may account for a junction end that differs from germline. This chain joins TRBV15 and TRBJ2-6; D assignment may be TRBD1 or TRBD2 (6 bases each). This CDR3 has 11 residues. Germline CDR1 and CDR2: LNHNV and YYDKDF (reference sequence). The CDR3, as DNA: TGTGCCACCTCTACGGGGGACACTGAAGCTTTC. Translation: CATSTGDTEAF.

The V gene is TRBV19, the J gene TRBJ2-2; 11 bases fit TRBD2. V lost 6 bases and J lost 0; bases outside the gene matches: 9. The CDR3 spans 18 residues. Germline V lookup: CDR1 LNHDA, CDR2 SQIVND (reference sequence). CDR3 amino acids: CASRDHSSGRTNTGELFF. CDR3 nucleotide sequence: TGTGCCAGTAGGGATCATTCTAGCGGGAGGACGAACACCGGGGAGCTGTTTTTT.